This T cell receptor (beta chain) was found in a study of fetal regulatory T cell absence and autoimmunity. The method was immunoSEQ multiplex PCR; TCRdb's version includes in-frame clones alone and lacks a portion of them. This table holds 46,000 or so clones, about 79% found once. V was pared by 0 bases and J by 9 bases, with 12 bases between. The CDR3 contains 14 residues. Germline CDR1 reads SGHRS; CDR2 reads YFSETQ. The chain has TRBV5-1 and TRBJ2-2; D remains ambiguous. The sequencing input was cord blood. This TCR was recovered from a newborn boy with IPEX syndrome. CDR3 amino acids: CASSLDASARELFF. CDR3 DNA sequence: TGCGCCAGCAGCTTGGACGCCTCAGCCCGGGAGCTGTTTTTT.